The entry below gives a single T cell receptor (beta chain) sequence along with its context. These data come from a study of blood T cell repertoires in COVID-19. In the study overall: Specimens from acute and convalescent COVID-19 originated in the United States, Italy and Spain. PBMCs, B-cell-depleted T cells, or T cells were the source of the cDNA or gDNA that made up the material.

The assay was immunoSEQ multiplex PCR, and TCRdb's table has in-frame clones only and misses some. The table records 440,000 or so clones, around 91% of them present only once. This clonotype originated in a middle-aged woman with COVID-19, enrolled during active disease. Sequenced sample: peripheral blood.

The CDR3 here is CASSVRLYGYTF. DNA of the CDR3: TGTGCCAGCAGTGTTAGACTCTATGGCTACACCTTC. V gene TRBV2 combines with J gene TRBJ1-2; D not certain. Trimming stripped 4 bases from V and 4 bases from J, with 7 bases between. The CDR3 is 12 amino acids. CDR1 SNHLY and CDR2 FYNNEI come from the germline V gene.